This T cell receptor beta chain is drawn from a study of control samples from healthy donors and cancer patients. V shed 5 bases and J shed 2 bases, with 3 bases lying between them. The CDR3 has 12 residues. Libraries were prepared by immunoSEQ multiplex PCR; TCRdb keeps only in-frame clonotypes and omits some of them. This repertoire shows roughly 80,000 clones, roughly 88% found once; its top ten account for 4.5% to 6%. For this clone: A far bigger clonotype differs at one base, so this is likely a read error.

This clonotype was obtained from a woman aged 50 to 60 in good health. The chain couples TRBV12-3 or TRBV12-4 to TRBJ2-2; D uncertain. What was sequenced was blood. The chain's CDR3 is CASSANTGELFF. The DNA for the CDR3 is TGTGCCAGCAGTGCAAACACCGGGGAGCTGTTTTTT.